The clone carrying this T cell receptor beta chain was found many times. Its antigen is still unknown. The data originate from a study of neurological immune-mediated disorders. Study as a whole: There were about 35 multiple sclerosis patients; roughly 30 were relapsing-remitting and 3 were secondary progressive. Points from the study as a whole: There were no CDR3 amino acid sequences shared by expanded clones across subjects, a result suggesting private repertoires in all groups.

As for the cDNA, it was generated by 5'RACE with 10-nucleotide random UMIs. MiXCR, run by TCRdb on the 5' RACE reads, gives a single entry per CDR3 protein. The sample contains tens of thousands of distinct CDR3 sequences, over 5.5% of which appear only once. Germline CDR1 is DFQATT and CDR2 is SNEGSKA (reference sequence). V was pared by 1 base and J by 1 base, with 11 bases between. The CDR3 consists of 15 residues. This clonotype was sampled from a woman between 18 and 29 years old with multiple sclerosis. The genes are TRBV20-1 and TRBJ1-5, with D perhaps TRBD1 (5 bases). The sequenced material came from CD4+ T cells from blood. This CDR3 is CSARAGGVSNQPQHF. DNA for the CDR3: TGCAGTGCTAGAGCCGGGGGAGTGAGCAATCAGCCCCAGCATTTT.